Below are 20 T cell receptor beta chains sequenced from a single sample in a study of shared T cell receptors in the human thymus. The data were produced by immunoSEQ multiplex PCR, yet TCRdb's version contains in-frame clones alone and is incomplete. Of over 350,000 clones listed, 95% were seen once; the top ten hold approximately 0.018%. Sequenced: thymocytes. Receptor source: a human donor.

The J gene is TRBJ1-3, the V gene TRBV4-2; maybe TRBD1 (5 bases). This CDR3 contains 16 residues. Trimming removed 4 bases from V and 7 bases from J, with 20 bases in between. CDR1 is LGHNA, CDR2 YNFKEQ, per germline. Here the CDR3 reads CASSLDGAGRVNTIYF. CDR3 bases: TGTGCCAGCAGCCTCGATGGGGCGGGCAGGGTGAACACCATATATTTT.

This chain uses TRBV7-2 with TRBJ2-1; 7 nucleotides line up with TRBD2. This CDR3 is built from 15 residues. From germline, CDR1 is SGHTA and CDR2 FQGNSA. V trimming: 3 bases; J trimming: 7 bases; junction bases outside the gene matches: 9. The CDR3 DNA sequence: TGTGCCAGCAGCTTCGAGCGGGGTAATCAAAATGAGCAGTTCTTC. Its protein is CASSFERGNQNEQFF.

The chain links TRBV6-5 to TRBJ2-2; 8 positions match TRBD2. This CDR3 spans 15 amino acids. The ends lost 6 bases at V and 6 bases at J; junction bases unmatched: 9. The V gene's germline CDR1 is MNHEY and CDR2 SVGAGI. Written as DNA, the CDR3 is TGTGCCAGCAGGGAAACGGGGGGGTCGCCCGGGGAGCTGTTTTTT. It is translated as CASRETGGSPGELFF.

Comments on this clone: The same CDR3 is also encoded by other DNA sequences in this sample. This chain uses TRBV28 with TRBJ2-3; D is possibly TRBD2 (6 bases). The germline CDR1 and CDR2 sequences are MDHEN and SYDVKM. The V and J ends lost 5 bases and 6 bases respectively, with 6 bases between them. This CDR3 has 11 amino acids. The CDR3 nucleotides read TGTGCCAGCAGTCGGGGGGATACGCAGTATTTT. As protein: CASSRGDTQYF.

The CDR3 coding sequence is TGTGCCAGCAGCCCAAGAGGCCCACCGGGACTGGGTCGTAAGTCAGAGACCCAGTACTTC. Amino acids: CASSPRGPPGLGRKSETQYF. This chain joins TRBV7-6 and TRBJ2-5, with TRBD2 as a possible D gene (6 bases). The V gene lost 5 bases and the J gene lost 4 bases, with 32 bases spanning the gap. Per the germline V gene, CDR1 is SGHVS and CDR2 is FNYEAQ. The CDR3 runs to 20 residues. The complete variable domain, with remaining parts taken from reference TRBV7-6 and TRBJ2-5, reads GAGVSQSPRYKVTKRGQDVALRCDPISGHVSLYWYRQALGQGPEFLTYFNYEAQQDKSGLPNDRFSAERPEGSISTLTIQRTEQRDSAMYRCASSPRGPPGLGRKSETQYFGPGTRLLVL.

This clone has just a few counts. This sample includes further DNA sequences coding for the same CDR3. The J gene is TRBJ2-7, the V gene TRBV28; 7 positions agree with TRBD1. Germline-derived CDR1 and CDR2 are MDHEN and SYDVKM. The CDR3 contains 12 residues. V was pared by 4 bases and J by 3 bases, with 0 bases of the junction left unmatched. The CDR3 spells CASSYRGYEQYF. CDR3 sequence (DNA): TGTGCCAGCAGTTACAGGGGCTACGAGCAGTACTTC.

V and J are TRBV2 and TRBJ1-1; D is ambiguous. V lost 4 bases, J lost 5 bases, and 14 bases lay in between. The CDR3 loop spans 14 amino acids. Germline V lookup: CDR1 SNHLY, CDR2 FYNNEI. In DNA, the CDR3 is TGTGCCAGCAGTGGAAGGGTGCCGGGGACTGAAGCTTTCTTT. This encodes CASSGRVPGTEAFF.

J is TRBJ2-2 and V is TRBV7-6, with TRBD2 identical over 12 bases. Germline CDR1 and CDR2: SGHVS and FNYEAQ. The V and J ends lost 1 base and 1 base, in that order; junction bases with no gene match: 4. This CDR3 region has 18 residues. The CDR3 region is CASSLGLAGGRNTGELFF. CDR3 in DNA: TGTGCCAGCAGCTTAGGGCTAGCGGGAGGGCGGAACACCGGGGAGCTGTTTTTT.

V gene TRBV7-6 combines with J gene TRBJ1-6; unclear D gene. This CDR3 comprises 13 residues. Germline V gives CDR1 SGHVS, CDR2 FNYEAQ. Trimming took off 0 bases at V and 9 bases at J, with 6 bases between the two ends. The CDR3 protein is CASSLAGISPLHF. CDR3 DNA: TGTGCCAGCAGCTTAGCTGGGATTTCACCCCTCCACTTT.

The chain joins TRBV10-1 to TRBJ2-7; TRBD1 aligns across 8 bases. Germline CDR1 is WNHNN and CDR2 is SYGVQD (reference sequence). The V segment lost 8 bases and the J segment 0 bases; nucleotides outside the gene matches: 9. This CDR3 contains 15 residues. The CDR3 coding sequence is TGCGCCAGCGGCGGACAGGGACTCTCCTCCTACGAGCAGTACTTC. Protein: CASGGQGLSSYEQYF.

The J gene is TRBJ2-5, the V gene TRBV10-3, with D possibly being TRBD1 or TRBD2 (6 bases each). Germline lookup yields CDR1 ENHRY and CDR2 SYGVKD. V was trimmed by 0 bases and J by 4 bases, leaving 12 bases between them. CDR3 length: 15 residues. The CDR3 sequence is CAISESWGAGETQYF. The CDR3, as DNA: TGTGCCATCAGTGAGTCCTGGGGGGCGGGAGAGACCCAGTACTTC.

The chain is built from TRBV7-9 and TRBJ2-1; D remains ambiguous. CDR1 and CDR2 (germline): SEHNR, FQNEAQ (reference sequence). CDR3 size: 15 residues. Trimming left V 6 bases short and J 5 bases short, with 17 bases between. The CDR3 bases are TGTGCCAGCAGTTGGATGACCCCGGCGGACAATGAGCAGTTCTTC. Its translation is CASSWMTPADNEQFF.

V is TRBV5-1 and J is TRBJ1-1; D gene uncertain. Trimming took 3 bases from V and 2 from J, leaving 5 bases between them. The CDR3 sequence is 12 residues long. Germline V gene data show CDR1 as SGHRS and CDR2 as YFSETQ. The CDR3 bases are TGCGCCAGCAGCTCCTATAACACTGAAGCTTTCTTT. It yields the protein CASSSYNTEAFF.

The chain is built from TRBV15 and TRBJ2-3, with 9 bases fitting TRBD2. Germline V gene sequence: CDR1 LNHNV, CDR2 YYDKDF (reference sequence). This CDR3 contains 20 residues. After removal of 2 bases from V and 3 bases from J, the junction contained 18 bases not matched to a gene. CDR3 nucleotides: TGTGCCACCAGCAGAACCAACGAGGATAGCGGGAGAGACTGGACAGATACGCAGTATTTT. This encodes CATSRTNEDSGRDWTDTQYF.

The V and J genes are TRBV7-8 and TRBJ2-1, with TRBD2 identical over 8 bases. The CDR3 length is 15 residues. V was pared by 5 bases and J by 3 bases, with 6 bases of the junction left unmatched. Germline V gene data show CDR1 as SGHVS and CDR2 as FQNEAQ. CDR3 nucleotides: TGTGCCAGCAGCGTGCGGGGGGCCGTCTACAATGAGCAGTTCTTC. This sequence encodes CASSVRGAVYNEQFF.

The V gene is TRBV28, the J gene TRBJ1-5; maybe TRBD1 (5 bases). Trimming cost V 4 bases and J 0 bases, with 19 bases left between them. This CDR3 is built from 18 residues. Germline V CDR1 and CDR2: MDHEN, SYDVKM. The CDR3 DNA is TGTGCCAGCAGTTCCTCTCTCGGGGACCTCAATAGCAATCAGCCCCAGCATTTT. Amino acid sequence: CASSSSLGDLNSNQPQHF.

The genes are TRBV7-8 and TRBJ2-7; the match to TRBD2 covers 12 bases. The CDR3 sequence is 16 residues long. Trimming removed 5 bases from V and 6 bases from J; junction bases left unmatched: 11. Germline V gene lookup returns CDR1 SGHVS and CDR2 FQNEAQ. The CDR3 sequence: CASSVRVLAGGGEQYF. CDR3 bases: TGTGCCAGCAGCGTCCGAGTACTAGCGGGAGGTGGCGAGCAGTACTTC. Drawing the rest from reference TRBV7-8 and TRBJ2-7, the complete variable domain is GAGVSQSPRYKVAKRGQDVALRCDPISGHVSLFWYQQALGQGPEFLTYFQNEAQLDKSGLPSDRFFAERPEGSVSTLKIQRTQQEDSAVYLCASSVRVLAGGGEQYFGPGTRLTVT.

The genes are TRBV28 and TRBJ1-1; 7 bases align to TRBD1. CDR3 length: 15 residues. J gave up 2 bases and V 6 bases, and 9 bases lay outside the gene matches. The germline gives CDR1 MDHEN, CDR2 SYDVKM. CDR3 DNA sequence: TGTGCCAGCAGCCCCTCGACAGGGTTTAACACTGAAGCTTTCTTT. This gives the protein CASSPSTGFNTEAFF.

The V gene is TRBV18, the J gene TRBJ1-1; the D is unclear. Germline lookup yields CDR1 KGHSH and CDR2 LQKENI. The CDR3 contains 13 residues. The V end lost 4 bases, the J end lost 1 base, and 7 bases lay between the germline ends. The CDR3 region is CASSRQKNTEAFF. The DNA of the CDR3 is TGTGCCAGCTCACGGCAGAAGAACACTGAAGCTTTCTTT.

This sequence joins TRBV10-3 and TRBJ1-1; no firm D call. There are 15 residues in the CDR3. The germline V gene has CDR1 ENHRY and CDR2 SYGVKD. The V end was cut by 1 base, the J end by 3 bases, with 12 bases between. The CDR3 loop reads CAISEFWAGDTEAFF. The CDR3, as DNA: TGTGCCATCAGTGAGTTTTGGGCAGGAGACACTGAAGCTTTCTTT.